The 19 T cell receptor beta chains below were found in one sample sequenced in a study of T-cell memory formation after mild COVID-19. TCRdb reprocessed the 5' RACE reads with MiXCR, giving one entry per CDR3 protein. The sample holds approximately 450,000 distinct CDR3 sequences; 15% to 20% are singletons and the top ten take around an eighth. Specimen: PBMCs or a T cell subset sorted from them (not recorded which). Receptor source: an adult woman who had mild COVID-19 (a few samples of this study predate the infection). Cell type and time point are not known.

The genes are TRBV7-3 and TRBJ1-1; no reliable D call. Between the trimmed V and J ends, which lost 2 bases and 1 base, there was a span of 17 bases. The CDR3 covers 17 residues. The germline V gene has CDR1 SGHTA and CDR2 FQGTGA. This CDR3 reads CASSLYRLGRGNTEAFF. As DNA, the CDR3 is TGTGCCAGCAGCTTATATCGCCTGGGTCGGGGGAACACTGAAGCTTTCTTT.

This clonotype appeared a few times. The chain is built from TRBV2 and TRBJ2-1; either TRBD1 or TRBD2 may supply D (6 bases each). CDR3 size: 15 residues. CDR1 and CDR2 (germline): SNHLY, FYNNEI. V lost 5 bases and J lost 10, with 21 bases in between. The CDR3 region has the DNA TGTGCCAGCAGTCCCAGGGGACTGGGATACGAGGAGCAGTTCTTC. Translation gives CASSPRGLGYEEQFF.

This clonotype was observed a single time. The rearrangement joins TRBV7-3 to TRBJ1-1; 8 nucleotides match TRBD1. This CDR3 contains 13 residues. Germline V gene sequence: CDR1 SGHTA, CDR2 FQGTGA. Unmatched junction bases numbered 5, after V lost 4 bases and J lost 7 bases. For the CDR3, the DNA is TGTGCCAGCAGCTCGGGACAGGCCTATGAAGCTTTCTTT. It yields the protein CASSSGQAYEAFF.

Many counts were recorded for this clonotype. The V and J genes are TRBV29-1 and TRBJ2-3; 8 bases fit TRBD2. V lost 4 bases and J lost 6; bases outside the gene matches: 12. Germline V lookup: CDR1 SQVTM, CDR2 ANQGSEA. This CDR3 comprises 15 residues. The DNA of the CDR3 is TGCAGCGTTGTCGGGGGGGCCCGAGCAATGGATACGCAGTATTTT. Encoded protein: CSVVGGARAMDTQYF.

This clonotype came up a few times. This chain connects TRBV7-9 to TRBJ2-7; 9 bases are a match to TRBD1. Germline trimming cut 5 bases from V and 2 bases from J; bases unmatched to any gene: 4. This CDR3 has 14 residues. Germline V gives CDR1 SEHNR, CDR2 FQNEAQ (reference sequence). The CDR3 DNA sequence: TGTGCCAGCAGCCAGCGGACAGGGGCCTACGAGCAGTACTTC. Amino acid sequence: CASSQRTGAYEQYF.

This clonotype has only a few counts. The chain has TRBV20-1 and TRBJ2-1; 13 bases fit TRBD2. The CDR3 extends over 18 amino acids. From germline, CDR1 is DFQATT and CDR2 SNEGSKA (reference sequence). Trimming took 5 bases from V and 0 from J; bases not matched to a gene: 10. Here the CDR3 reads CSASGLAGKMSSYNEQFF. CDR3 coding DNA: TGCAGTGCTTCGGGACTAGCGGGAAAGATGAGCTCCTACAATGAGCAGTTCTTC.

The rearrangement links TRBV6-2 or TRBV6-3 to TRBJ2-1; tentatively, D is TRBD2 (5 bases). The CDR3 consists of 15 residues. The V gene lost 2 bases and the J gene lost 8 bases, with 16 bases spanning the gap. The germline V gene encodes CDR1 MNHEY and CDR2 SVGEGT. CDR3 nucleotide sequence: TGTGCCAGCAGTTACGAAGCGGAGGACCCCCATGAGCAGTTCTTC. It specifies CASSYEAEDPHEQFF.

This clonotype was detected only a few times. The rearrangement joins TRBV7-9 to TRBJ2-5; D remains unclear. The CDR3 length is 14 residues. CDR1 SEHNR and CDR2 FQNEAQ come from the germline V gene (reference sequence). Between the trimmed V and J ends, which lost 3 bases and 1 base, there was a span of 9 bases. CDR3 bases: TGTGCCAGCAGCTTCGGCAGGAGCCAAGAGACCCAGTACTTC. Translating it yields CASSFGRSQETQYF.

This clonotype came up a few times. CDR3 bases: TGTGCCAGCAGTTCACGACAGGGTCGGGTTTACGAGCAGTACTTC. Amino acids: CASSSRQGRVYEQYF. The J gene is TRBJ2-7, the V gene TRBV27; 7 bases match TRBD1. Germline-derived CDR1 and CDR2 are MNHEY and SMNVEV (reference sequence). J lost 4 bases, V lost 4 bases, and 10 bases had no gene match. This CDR3 comprises 15 residues.

V and J are TRBV7-2 and TRBJ2-3; TRBD2 aligns across 12 bases. The CDR3 is made up of 18 amino acids. Germline CDR1 SGHTA, CDR2 FQGNSA. With 4 bases clipped from V and 2 bases from J, the junction kept 10 bases outside the gene matches. Written as DNA, the CDR3 is TGTGCCAGCAGCTCGCAACTCCTAGCGGGAGGGTACACAGATACGCAGTATTTT. Amino acids: CASSSQLLAGGYTDTQYF.

The chain has TRBV12-3 or TRBV12-4 and TRBJ2-1; TRBD2 matches 14 bases. V shed 6 bases and J 10 bases; nucleotides not matched to a gene: 8. The CDR3 totals 15 residues. CDR3: CASRLGLAGGQEQFF. CDR3 DNA sequence: TGTGCCAGCAGACTAGGACTAGCGGGGGGTCAGGAGCAGTTCTTC.

This clonotype has a handful of counts. V usage is TRBV4-1 and J usage is TRBJ2-2; 8 bases align to TRBD2. This CDR3 spans 16 amino acids. J was trimmed by 4 bases and V by 1 base; bases with no gene match: 5. The germline CDR1 and CDR2 sequences are MGHRA and YSYEKL. CDR3: CASSQVAGGLTGELFF. CDR3 bases: TGCGCCAGCAGCCAAGTCGCGGGAGGCCTCACCGGGGAGCTGTTTTTT.

The chain links TRBV30 to TRBJ1-5, with D unclear. The V gene's germline CDR1 is GTSNPN and CDR2 SVGIG (reference sequence). CDR3 size: 14 residues. V was cut by 2 bases and J by 8 bases, with 16 bases left in between. The CDR3 sequence is CAWSPAEDGEPQHF. CDR3 coding DNA: TGTGCCTGGAGTCCAGCCGAGGACGGAGAGCCCCAGCATTTT.

This clonotype was found a few times. The genes are TRBV24-1 and TRBJ2-5; D is unresolved. The germline gives CDR1 KGHDR, CDR2 SFDVKD. V lost 1 base and J 3 bases, leaving 8 bases between the germline ends. The CDR3 sequence is 14 residues long. CDR3 bases: TGTGCCACCAGTGATTTTGGACCTGAAGAGACCCAGTACTTC. Protein product: CATSDFGPEETQYF.

This clonotype was seen a handful of times. The V call is TRBV18, the J call TRBJ2-5; 11 bases are shared with TRBD1. CDR1 and CDR2 from the germline V gene are KGHSH and LQKENI. There are 16 residues in the CDR3. V lost 4 bases to trimming and J lost 4 bases; unmatched junction nucleotides: 8. DNA for the CDR3: TGTGCCAGCTCACTGGACAGGGGGCGGCTAGGAGAGACCCAGTACTTC. Protein: CASSLDRGRLGETQYF.

This clonotype came up a few times. The V gene is TRBV9, the J gene TRBJ2-1, with D possibly being TRBD1 (6 bases). Germline V gene lookup returns CDR1 SGDLS and CDR2 YYNGEE. V gave up 0 bases and J gave up 10 bases, with 14 bases separating them. This CDR3 has 14 residues. CDR3 DNA: TGTGCCAGCAGCGTAGTGGACAGATTAACCGAGCAGTTCTTC. Its protein product is CASSVVDRLTEQFF.

This chain uses TRBV29-1 with TRBJ2-7; perhaps D is TRBD1 or TRBD2 (5 bases each). The ends were cut back, 7 bases at V and 2 bases at J, with 15 bases in the middle. This CDR3 contains 13 residues. The germline CDR1 and CDR2 sequences are SQVTM and ANQGSEA. The CDR3 region is CSGLQETTYEQYF. In DNA, the CDR3 is TGCAGCGGTTTACAGGAGACTACCTACGAGCAGTACTTC.

The chain employs TRBV30 and TRBJ2-7; 9 nucleotides align to TRBD2. J was trimmed by 3 bases and V by 1 base; bases with no gene match: 7. Germline CDR1 GTSNPN, CDR2 SVGIG (reference sequence). CDR3 size: 15 residues. CDR3 loop: CAWSGVAGAIYEQYF. The CDR3 DNA reads TGTGCCTGGAGTGGGGTAGCGGGAGCAATCTACGAGCAGTACTTC.

This clonotype was detected only a few times. V is TRBV5-4 and J is TRBJ2-2; TRBD1 might be the D (5 bases). Trimming removed 4 bases at V and 6 bases at J, with 16 bases between. In germline, CDR1 is SGHNT, CDR2 YYREEE (reference sequence). There are 15 residues in the CDR3. CDR3 in DNA: TGTGCCAGCAGCCCACTTCCCGTGACAGCCGGGGAGCTGTTTTTT. Protein sequence: CASSPLPVTAGELFF.